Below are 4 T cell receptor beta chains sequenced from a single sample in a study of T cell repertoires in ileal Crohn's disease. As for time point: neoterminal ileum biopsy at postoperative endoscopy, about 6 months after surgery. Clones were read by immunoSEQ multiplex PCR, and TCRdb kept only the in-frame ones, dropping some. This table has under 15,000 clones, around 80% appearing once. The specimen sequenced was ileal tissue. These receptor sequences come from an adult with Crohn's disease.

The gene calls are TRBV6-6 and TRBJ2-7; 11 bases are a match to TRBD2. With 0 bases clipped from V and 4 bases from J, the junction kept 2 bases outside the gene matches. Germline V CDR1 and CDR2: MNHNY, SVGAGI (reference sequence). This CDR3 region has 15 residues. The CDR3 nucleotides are TGTGCCAGCAGTTACTCGACTAGCGGGAAATACGAGCAGTACTTC. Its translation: CASSYSTSGKYEQYF.

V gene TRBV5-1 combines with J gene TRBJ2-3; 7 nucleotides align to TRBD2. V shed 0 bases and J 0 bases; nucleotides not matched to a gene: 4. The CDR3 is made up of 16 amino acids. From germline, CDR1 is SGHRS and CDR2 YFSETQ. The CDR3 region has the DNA TGCGCCAGCAGCTTGGTAGGGGACTATAGCACAGATACGCAGTATTTT. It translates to CASSLVGDYSTDTQYF.

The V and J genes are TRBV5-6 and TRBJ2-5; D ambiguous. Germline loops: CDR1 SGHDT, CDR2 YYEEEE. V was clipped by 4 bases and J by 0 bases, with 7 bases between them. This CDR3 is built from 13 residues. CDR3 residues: CASSPQYQETQYF. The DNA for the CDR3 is TGTGCCAGCAGCCCACAGTACCAAGAGACCCAGTACTTC.

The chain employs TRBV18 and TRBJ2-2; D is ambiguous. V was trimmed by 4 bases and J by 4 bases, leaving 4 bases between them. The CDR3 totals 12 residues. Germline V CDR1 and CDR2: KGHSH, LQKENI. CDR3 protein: CASSLLTGELFF. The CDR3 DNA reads TGTGCCAGCTCACTCCTCACCGGGGAGCTGTTTTTT.